The 27 T cell receptor beta chains below all came from one sample that was sequenced in a study of post-analysis software for immune sequencing data. Study results and limitations: Patients showed TRBV5-6, TRBV5-1 and TRBV20-1 among five TRBV segments more frequent than in controls.

Which antigens these TCRs recognize remains unknown. The TCR beta cDNA libraries carried unique molecular identifiers. TCRdb passed the PCR reads through MiXCR, listing each CDR3 protein once. Here the sample spans some 690,000 distinct CDR3 sequences, 30% being singletons. Sequences were obtained from blood. The origin of the receptors is a girl aged 10 to 17 with multiple sclerosis.

This clonotype appeared a few times. The gene calls are TRBV6-1 and TRBJ2-1, with 11 bases fitting TRBD2. The CDR3 contains 17 residues. V lost 6 bases to trimming and J lost 0 bases; unmatched junction nucleotides: 7. The germline CDR1 and CDR2 sequences are MNHNS and SASEGT. The CDR3: CASRGGLAVISYNEQFF. CDR3 bases: TGTGCCAGCAGGGGGGGACTAGCGGTGATCTCCTACAATGAGCAGTTCTTC.

This chain connects TRBV6-5 to TRBJ2-1; D not resolved. Germline CDR1 is MNHEY and CDR2 is SVGAGI. V shed 6 bases and J shed 4 bases, with 16 bases lying between them. The CDR3 totals 15 residues. CDR3 DNA: TGTGCCAGCAGCTTCCTCAGTGGGTTTTACAATGAGCAGTTCTTC. Translated, it gives CASSFLSGFYNEQFF.

The V call is TRBV21-1, the J call TRBJ1-5. TRBV21-1 is recorded as a pseudogene. The CDR3 extends over 15 amino acids. CDR3 bases: TGTGCCAGCGAGCTCCGTACGAGTAAGGGTCAGCCCCAGCATTTT. Protein product: CASELRTSKGQPQHF.

This clonotype was found many times. The V call is TRBV4-1, the J call TRBJ2-1; D unclear. The CDR3 is 16 residues long. V was shortened by 0 bases and J by 10 bases, with 19 bases between the two germline ends. Germline assignment: CDR1 MGHRA and CDR2 YSYEKL. This chain's CDR3 is CASSQDSTTPTREQFF. In DNA form, the CDR3 reads TGCGCCAGCAGCCAAGATTCTACTACTCCTACACGGGAGCAGTTCTTC.

The chain is built from TRBV2 and TRBJ1-1; TRBD1 might be the D (5 bases). Trimming took 8 bases from V and 12 from J, leaving 16 bases between them. The CDR3 runs 11 residues. Germline V gene data show CDR1 as SNHLY and CDR2 as FYNNEI. The CDR3, as DNA: TGTGCCAGCCAGGGATTTGGGGTGACTTTCTTT. Protein product: CASQGFGVTFF.

V and J are TRBV20-1 and TRBJ2-7; 7 bases agree with TRBD1. Trimming removed 1 base from V and 0 bases from J; junction bases left unmatched: 3. This CDR3 is built from 14 residues. Germline CDR1 and CDR2: DFQATT and SNEGSKA (reference sequence). CDR3 protein: CSARADRPSYEQYF. The CDR3 coding sequence is TGCAGTGCTAGAGCGGACAGGCCCTCCTACGAGCAGTACTTC.

The chain uses TRBV5-1 and TRBJ2-5, with D perhaps matching TRBD1 (6 bases). The V and J ends lost 4 bases and 4 bases respectively, with 17 bases between them. This CDR3 contains 15 residues. Germline-derived CDR1 and CDR2 are SGHRS and YFSETQ. The chain's CDR3 is CASSPTGTRAETQYF. The CDR3 coding sequence is TGCGCCAGCAGCCCTACAGGGACGCGGGCAGAGACCCAGTACTTC.

On this clonotype itself: A read error may explain this, as a much larger clone is one base away. The chain has TRBV7-2 and TRBJ1-2; D perhaps matches TRBD1 (6 bases). Germline loops: CDR1 SGHTA, CDR2 FQGNSA. The V end was cut by 5 bases, the J end by 4 bases, with 8 bases between. This CDR3 region has 12 residues. The CDR3 protein is CASSADSYGYTF. For the CDR3, the DNA is TGTGCCAGCAGCGCGGACAGCTATGGCTACACCTTC.

This clonotype has a count of ten or more. The chain combines TRBV6-5 with TRBJ2-7; the D gene is possibly TRBD1 (6 bases). V gave up 4 bases and J gave up 2 bases, with 9 bases separating them. This CDR3 is built from 13 residues. Germline V lookup: CDR1 MNHEY, CDR2 SVGAGI. Here the CDR3 reads CASSWDKTYEQYF. Written as DNA, the CDR3 is TGTGCCAGCAGTTGGGACAAAACCTACGAGCAGTACTTC.

The CDR3, as DNA: TGCAGCGTTGAAGAGAGGGGGAAGCCGAACTACGAGCAGTACTTC. Protein: CSVEERGKPNYEQYF. V usage is TRBV29-1 and J usage is TRBJ2-7; D may be TRBD1 (6 bases). V dropped 0 bases and J dropped 3 bases, with 15 bases sitting between them. CDR1 and CDR2 (germline): SQVTM, ANQGSEA. CDR3 length: 15 amino acids.

This clonotype was recorded many times. The chain employs TRBV20-1 and TRBJ2-7; D perhaps matches TRBD1 (5 bases). The CDR3 covers 13 residues. V was clipped by 6 bases and J by 2 bases, with 14 bases between them. Germline CDR1 is DFQATT and CDR2 is SNEGSKA (reference sequence). CDR3 loop: CSATPTDPYEQYF. The CDR3 DNA is TGCAGTGCGACCCCGACAGATCCCTACGAGCAGTACTTC.

V and J are TRBV7-2 and TRBJ2-3, with 8 positions matching TRBD2. This CDR3 contains 17 residues. With 7 bases clipped from V and 6 bases from J, the junction kept 18 bases outside the gene matches. Per germline, CDR1 SGHTA and CDR2 FQGNSA. CDR3 loop: CASTRPSGRFSGDTQYF. Written as DNA, the CDR3 is TGTGCCAGCACCCGGCCCAGCGGGAGATTTTCAGGGGATACGCAGTATTTT. The entire variable domain, with the rest obtained from reference TRBV7-2 and TRBJ2-3, is as follows: GAGVSQSPSNKVTEKGKDVELRCDPISGHTALYWYRQSLGQGLEFLIYFQGNSAPDKSGLPSDRFSAERTGGSVSTLTIQRTQQEDSAVYLCASTRPSGRFSGDTQYFGPGTRLTVL.

This chain joins TRBV5-1 and TRBJ1-5; 10 nucleotides agree with TRBD1. The V segment lost 3 bases and the J segment 5 bases; nucleotides outside the gene matches: 5. The CDR3 runs 15 residues. The V gene's germline CDR1 is SGHRS and CDR2 YFSETQ. CDR3 nucleotide sequence: TGCGCCAGCAGCTCCGGGACAGGGGAATATCAGCCCCAGCATTTT. It specifies CASSSGTGEYQPQHF. The full variable domain, in which reference TRBV5-1 and TRBJ1-5 provide the parts outside the CDR3, is KAGVTQTPRYLIKTRGQQVTLSCSPISGHRSVSWYQQTPGQGLQFLFEYFSETQRNKGNFPGRFSGRQFSNSRSEMNVSTLELGDSALYLCASSSGTGEYQPQHFGDGTRLSIL.

This clonotype was recorded only once. This may come from a read error, since a much larger clone is one base off. Because it lacks the conserved phenylalanine or tryptophan at the end, this CDR3 is likely a read error. The chain is built from TRBV20-1 and TRBJ2-4; TRBD2 aligns across 8 bases. The CDR3 length is 17 residues. V was pared by 6 bases and J by 0 bases, with 13 bases of the junction left unmatched. The germline CDR1 and CDR2 sequences are DFQATT and SNEGSKA (reference sequence). The CDR3 region has the DNA TGCAGTGCCCCCGGGGCTAGCGGGCGATTAGCCAAAAACATTCAGTACGTC. Protein product: CSAPGASGRLAKNIQYV.

The rearrangement joins TRBV19 to TRBJ2-1; TRBD2 matches at 7 bases. CDR1 is LNHDA, CDR2 SQIVND, per germline (reference sequence). The CDR3 totals 16 residues. J gave up 0 bases and V 3 bases, and 5 bases lay outside the gene matches. CDR3 protein: CASSMVTSSSYNEQFF. In DNA form, the CDR3 reads TGTGCCAGTAGTATGGTGACTAGCTCCTCCTACAATGAGCAGTTCTTC.

About this clonotype itself: Its ends do not fully match the called genes, so a read error is possible. The chain recombines TRBV20-1 with TRBJ2-7, with 8 nucleotides matching TRBD1. Germline loops: CDR1 DFQATT, CDR2 SNEGSKA (reference sequence). The CDR3 totals 15 residues. The CDR3 DNA sequence: TGCAGTGCTAGAGAATCCCTCAGGGGGCTCTACGGGCAGTACTTC. Amino acid sequence: CSARESLRGLYGQYF.

This clonotype occurred a few times. The CDR3 sequence is CATSGGSSYNEQFF. The CDR3 DNA follows: TGTGCCACCAGCGGGGGAAGCTCCTACAATGAGCAGTTCTTC. The V and J genes are TRBV24-1 and TRBJ2-1, with D perhaps matching TRBD2 (6 bases). V was pared by 7 bases and J by 0 bases, with 9 bases between. Germline V gene data show CDR1 as KGHDR and CDR2 as SFDVKD. The CDR3 totals 14 residues.

This chain connects TRBV11-2 to TRBJ2-5; no reliable D call. The CDR3 spans 15 residues. In germline, CDR1 is SGHAT, CDR2 FQNNGV. The V gene lost 5 bases and the J gene lost 4 bases, with 17 bases spanning the gap. The DNA for the CDR3 is TGTGCCAGCAGCCCCAGGCCCGGGTTCCCAGAGACCCAGTACTTC. This translates into CASSPRPGFPETQYF. The entire variable domain, with the rest obtained from reference TRBV11-2 and TRBJ2-5, is as follows: EAGVAQSPRYKIIEKRQSVAFWCNPISGHATLYWYQQILGQGPKLLIQFQNNGVVDDSQLPKDRFSAERLKGVDSTLKIQPAKLEDSAVYLCASSPRPGFPETQYFGPGTRLLVL.

The chain has TRBV4-1 and TRBJ1-1; D gene unclear. The V gene's germline CDR1 is MGHRA and CDR2 YSYEKL. V gave up 1 base and J gave up 0 bases, with 9 bases separating them. The CDR3 contains 15 residues. CDR3 amino acids: CASSQVVGLNTEAFF. CDR3 sequence (DNA): TGCGCCAGCAGCCAAGTCGTAGGGTTGAACACTGAAGCTTTCTTT.

This clonotype was counted only a few times. The chain carries TRBV12-3 or TRBV12-4 and TRBJ2-5; no firm D call. Deletions cut 5 bases from V and 11 bases from J, with 18 bases between. This CDR3 is built from 13 residues. For the CDR3, the DNA is TGTGCCAGCAGTCCCTCAAGGGCGGAGTTGCAGTACTTC. This encodes CASSPSRAELQYF.

This clonotype was counted a few times. This chain joins TRBV6-5 and TRBJ2-3, with D possibly being TRBD1 (6 bases). The CDR3 runs to 15 residues. Germline V lookup: CDR1 MNHEY, CDR2 SVGAGI. V dropped 5 bases and J dropped 4 bases, with 16 bases sitting between them. CDR3 nucleotide sequence: TGTGCCAGCAGTCCGACAGGTTTGAACGCAGATACGCAGTATTTT. Protein product: CASSPTGLNADTQYF.

This clonotype has only a few counts. V usage is TRBV27 and J usage is TRBJ2-1, with D unclear. V was pared by 7 bases and J by 6 bases, with 13 bases between. Germline V CDR1 and CDR2: MNHEY, SMNVEV (reference sequence). CDR3 length: 13 residues. The CDR3 reads CASKGHSGNEQFF. CDR3 DNA: TGTGCCAGCAAAGGTCATTCGGGCAATGAGCAGTTCTTC.

The J gene is TRBJ1-2, the V gene TRBV5-1; no clear D. The CDR3 is 13 amino acids. CDR1 is SGHRS and CDR2 is YFSETQ in the germline V gene. Deletions cut 3 bases from V and 8 bases from J, with 14 bases between. The CDR3 DNA is TGCGCCAGCAGCTCCGCGCTGGTAGGAGGCTACACCTTC. It encodes CASSSALVGGYTF.

The J gene is TRBJ2-4, the V gene TRBV5-1, with D tentatively TRBD2 (6 bases). The assigned J gene may be wrong: the sequence end matches TRBJ2-7 better. CDR1 SGHRS and CDR2 YFSETQ come from the germline V gene. The CDR3 runs to 15 residues. DNA for the CDR3: TGCGCCAGCAGCCCCGAGGACTATTGGGGGATCGAGCAGTACTTC. Translated: CASSPEDYWGIEQYF.

Here the CDR3 reads CATSEAGGPPEPQYF. The CDR3 DNA reads TGTGCCACCAGTGAGGCCGGAGGACCGCCCGAGCCCCAGTACTTC. The rearrangement joins TRBV24-1 to TRBJ2-7; possible D gene TRBD2, 5 bases. There are 15 residues in the CDR3. Germline CDR1 and CDR2: KGHDR and SFDVKD. V dropped 4 bases and J dropped 10 bases, with 22 bases sitting between them.

This chain joins TRBV27 and TRBJ2-7; 7 bases match TRBD1. Germline values: CDR1 MNHEY, CDR2 SMNVEV (reference sequence). This CDR3 contains 15 residues. The V and J ends lost 6 bases and 0 bases, in that order; junction bases with no gene match: 8. This CDR3 is CASSGHGTASYEQYF. The CDR3 bases are TGTGCCAGCAGCGGTCATGGGACAGCCTCCTACGAGCAGTACTTC.

This clonotype is a singleton in its sample. The chain combines TRBV5-1 with TRBJ1-1, with 9 bases fitting TRBD1. Unmatched junction bases numbered 6, after V lost 3 bases and J lost 0 bases. The germline gives CDR1 SGHRS, CDR2 YFSETQ. This CDR3 is 16 amino acids long. CDR3 region: CASSSIDRGMNTEAFF. In nucleotides, the CDR3 is TGCGCCAGCAGCTCAATTGACAGGGGGATGAACACTGAAGCTTTCTTT. The full variable domain, in which reference TRBV5-1 and TRBJ1-1 provide the parts outside the CDR3, is KAGVTQTPRYLIKTRGQQVTLSCSPISGHRSVSWYQQTPGQGLQFLFEYFSETQRNKGNFPGRFSGRQFSNSRSEMNVSTLELGDSALYLCASSSIDRGMNTEAFFGQGTRLTVV.